Below, 14 T cell receptor beta chains from the same sample are listed, as sequenced in a study of cytomegalovirus exposure and HLA in healthy donors. The PCR had 60 Vbeta and 13 Jbeta primers. Profiled with immunoSEQ multiplex PCR; TCRdb holds only in-frame clones, not every one. The sample includes some 150,000 clones, about three quarters of them seen just once. Sequences were obtained from PBMCs. Every receptor here comes from a female donor in good health and CMV-seronegative.

J is TRBJ1-4 and V is TRBV15; weak D call: TRBD1 (5 bases). V was clipped by 1 base and J by 8 bases, with 11 bases between them. CDR1 LNHNV and CDR2 YYDKDF come from the germline V gene (reference sequence). The CDR3 totals 14 residues. CDR3 DNA sequence: TGTGCCACCAGCAGAGGGGGGGTCGAAGAAAAACTGTTTTTT. Residues: CATSRGGVEEKLFF.

The J gene is TRBJ1-1, the V gene TRBV29-1; 10 bases are shared with TRBD1. The trim removed 6 bases at V and 7 bases at J, leaving 8 bases unmatched. Germline-derived CDR1 and CDR2 are SQVTM and ANQGSEA. The CDR3 contains 13 residues. The CDR3 is CSVLTGGPSEAFF. The CDR3 DNA reads as TGCAGCGTATTGACAGGGGGCCCCAGTGAAGCTTTCTTT.

V gene TRBV5-4 combines with J gene TRBJ1-5; TRBD1 might be the D (6 bases). The CDR3 is 13 residues long. Trimming shortened V by 2 bases and J by 9 bases, and 12 bases separated the two germline ends. CDR1 is SGHNT, CDR2 YYREEE, per germline (reference sequence). The CDR3 nucleotides read TGTGCCAGCAGCTTAGACAGGTCATCGCCCCAGCATTTT. Its translation: CASSLDRSSPQHF.

The V call is TRBV5-5, the J call TRBJ1-4, with D uncertain. Trimming pared 4 bases from V and 8 bases from J, leaving 21 bases between. Germline V gene sequence: CDR1 SGHKS, CDR2 YYEKEE (reference sequence). The CDR3 sequence is 16 residues long. The CDR3 is CASSSLLRVRREKLFF. In DNA form, the CDR3 reads TGTGCCAGCAGCAGCCTACTCCGGGTCCGTCGGGAAAAACTGTTTTTT.

The V gene is TRBV25-1, the J gene TRBJ2-3; maybe TRBD2 (5 bases). The germline V gene encodes CDR1 MGHDK and CDR2 SYGVNS. The CDR3 runs to 14 residues. Trimming removed 3 bases at V and 4 bases at J, with 11 bases between. CDR3: CASSDRGRSDTQYF. The DNA of the CDR3 is TGTGCCAGCAGTGACCGAGGGCGTTCAGATACGCAGTATTTT.

V is TRBV30 and J is TRBJ1-5, with 8 bases fitting TRBD1. The germline CDR1 and CDR2 sequences are GTSNPN and SVGIG (reference sequence). CDR3 length equals 14 residues. The V segment lost 5 bases and the J segment 1 base; nucleotides outside the gene matches: 4. CDR3 region: CAWDRGRSNQPQHF. The CDR3, as DNA: TGTGCCTGGGACAGGGGAAGGAGCAATCAGCCCCAGCATTTT.

V and J are TRBV30 and TRBJ2-1; 9 positions match TRBD2. CDR1 GTSNPN and CDR2 SVGIG come from the germline V gene (reference sequence). The ends lost 0 bases at V and 9 bases at J; junction bases unmatched: 12. The CDR3 has 16 amino acids. The CDR3 sequence: CAWSVLSGGPSSEQFF. CDR3 nucleotide sequence: TGTGCCTGGAGTGTACTTAGCGGGGGCCCCTCTTCTGAGCAGTTCTTC.

The chain joins TRBV11-2 to TRBJ2-6; D unclear. Trimming took off 3 bases at V and 0 bases at J, with 12 bases between the two ends. The germline V gene has CDR1 SGHAT and CDR2 FQNNGV. The CDR3 length is 17 residues. CDR3 loop: CASSLSDNLSGANVLTF. In DNA, the CDR3 is TGTGCCAGCAGCTTGTCTGACAACCTCTCTGGGGCCAACGTCCTGACTTTC.

The CDR3 DNA is TGTGCCAGCAGTTTTCACAGGGAGGGTGAAAAACTGTTTTTT. This encodes CASSFHREGEKLFF. The chain combines TRBV6-5 with TRBJ1-4; possibly TRBD1 for D (6 bases). The CDR3 contains 14 residues. V lost 4 bases, J lost 7 bases, and 13 bases lay in between. The germline CDR1 and CDR2 sequences are MNHEY and SVGAGI.

The rearrangement uses TRBV5-1 and TRBJ2-5, with 9 nucleotides matching TRBD1. CDR3 length: 15 amino acids. J gave up 6 bases and V 4 bases, and 10 bases lay outside the gene matches. Germline CDR1 SGHRS, CDR2 YFSETQ. DNA of the CDR3: TGCGCCAGCAGCGAACCGGGACAGGGATTGAAGACCCAGTACTTC. It is translated as CASSEPGQGLKTQYF.

V and J are TRBV18 and TRBJ2-3; 12 nucleotides line up with TRBD1. The germline V gene encodes CDR1 KGHSH and CDR2 LQKENI. This CDR3 is built from 13 residues. With 5 bases clipped from V and 6 bases from J, the junction kept 0 bases outside the gene matches. The CDR3 coding sequence is TGTGCCAGCTCAGGGACAGGGGGCGATACGCAGTATTTT. Amino acids: CASSGTGGDTQYF.

This clone was counted a few times. V gene TRBV7-2 combines with J gene TRBJ1-3; 7 bases align to TRBD1. The CDR3 is made up of 14 amino acids. The germline CDR1 and CDR2 sequences are SGHTA and FQGNSA. V lost 5 bases and J lost 7; bases outside the gene matches: 8. CDR3 region: CASSPTGSFNTIYF. CDR3 in DNA: TGTGCCAGCAGCCCGACAGGGAGTTTCAACACCATATATTTT.

The CDR3 loop is CASSPLGQGATQYF. The DNA of the CDR3 is TGCGCCAGCAGCCCCTTGGGACAGGGGGCTACGCAGTACTTC. The chain has TRBV4-1 and TRBJ2-7; 12 bases map to TRBD1. This CDR3 is built from 14 residues. The V gene's germline CDR1 is MGHRA and CDR2 YSYEKL. The junction had 7 bases not matched to a gene; V was cut back by 4 bases and J by 9 bases.

The chain combines TRBV9 with TRBJ1-1, with D unclear. Trimming pared 6 bases from V and 5 bases from J, leaving 11 bases between. The CDR3 contains 12 residues. The germline V gene encodes CDR1 SGDLS and CDR2 YYNGEE. The CDR3 protein is CASTSDTTEAFF. In DNA, the CDR3 is TGTGCCAGCACCAGTGACACTACTGAAGCTTTCTTT.